The T cell receptor beta chain under discussion was sequenced for a study of tumor-infiltrating lymphocytes in primary liver carcinoma. From unsorted bulk tissue weighing roughly 17-34 mg, DNA and RNA were co-extracted. A remark on this clonotype: Its ends do not fully match the called genes, so a read error is possible.

The germline gives CDR1 SGHTA, CDR2 FQGNSA. The CDR3 extends over 16 amino acids. TCR beta cDNA was prepared out of around 460 ng total RNA by means of a constant-region primer. Libraries covering TCR beta were generated through three nested multiplex PCR rounds (using a slightly modified ARM-PCR). Two initial PCR rounds of about 9 cycles each paired TRBV1-TRBV30 forward primers with a C-beta reverse primer. Using its own MiXCR run on the multiplex PCR reads, TCRdb lists one record per CDR3 protein. The sample yields more than 85,000 distinct CDR3 sequences, roughly four fifths seen once. The sequencing input was liver tumor tissue from sampling region 3. Subset indicated: tumor region T3, left-lateral pole. This sequence joins TRBV7-2 and TRBJ2-3; D possibly uses TRBD1 or TRBD2 (7 bases each). The receptor was derived from a man aged 35 to 55 with primary liver carcinoma and hepatitis B virus infection. CDR3 bases: TGTGCTAGCAGCCCACGACAGGGAGGGAGCACAGATACGCAGTATTTT. It yields the protein CASSPRQGGSTDTQYF.